This T cell receptor (beta chain) was captured by sequencing in a study of blood T cell repertoires in COVID-19. Study-level information: Spain, Italy and the United States supplied samples that represented acute and convalescent COVID-19. In each case, the material was cDNA or gDNA derived from T cells, B-cell-depleted T cells, or PBMCs.

How the authors handled the data: Nucleated cell number was recorded as an estimate derived from reference gene primer amplification. Sequencing was performed with immunoSEQ multiplex PCR; in TCRdb, only in-frame clones are kept and a portion is missing. V, J and clone size reflect that table, while D and trimming were determined from the DNA. Of 230,000 or so clones in the sample, just over 85% were seen once. CDR1 is MGHRA, CDR2 YSYEKL, per germline. Trimming took off 0 bases at V and 7 bases at J, with 12 bases between the two ends. CDR3 length equals 15 residues. Material: PBMCs or T cells enriched from blood (not recorded which). This TCR was sampled from a woman aged 40-49 years with acute COVID-19. The chain combines TRBV4-1 with TRBJ1-4; no reliable D call. The CDR3 loop is CASSQDPGLREKLFF. The CDR3 region has the DNA TGCGCCAGCAGCCAAGATCCCGGACTCCGTGAAAAACTGTTTTTT.